This T cell receptor (beta chain) was sequenced in a study of blood T cell repertoires in COVID-19. Study information: Whether acute or convalescent, the COVID-19 samples came from the United States, Italy and Spain.

In the original workflow: Quantification of nucleated cells was approximated via reference gene primer amplification. Sequenced by immunoSEQ multiplex PCR; TCRdb stores in-frame clones only, minus some. V and J calls and clone size are those listed in that table; D and trimming were worked out from the DNA. The repertoire consists of about 150,000 clones, with around 87% occurring once and the leading ten covering roughly 4.5%. Germline V lookup: CDR1 SGHAT, CDR2 FQNNGV. With 4 bases clipped from V and 5 bases from J, the junction kept 8 bases outside the gene matches. This CDR3 contains 15 residues.

The specimen was peripheral blood. The J gene is TRBJ1-1, the V gene TRBV11-2, with 9 bases fitting TRBD1. The sequence came from a woman in her sixties or seventies with active or convalescent COVID-19. The CDR3 DNA follows: TGTGCCAGCAGCTACTTACAGGGGGCGAGAACTGAAGCTTTCTTT. It translates to CASSYLQGARTEAFF.